This T cell receptor beta chain stems from a study of blood T cell repertoires in COVID-19. In the study overall: Samples came from the United States, Italy and Spain, spanning acute and convalescent COVID-19. T cells, B-cell-depleted T cells, or PBMCs provided the cDNA or gDNA that served as material.

Seattle's enrolled individuals joined amid active infection and were then monitored longitudinally. Measured with immunoSEQ multiplex PCR; TCRdb has only the in-frame clones, and not every one. Of approximately 350,000 clones in the sample, 89% were seen once. V shed 7 bases and J shed 0 bases, with 18 bases lying between them. The CDR3 is 16 amino acids. Per the germline V gene, CDR1 is MNHEY and CDR2 is SMNVEV (reference sequence). The TCR comes from a woman aged 25 to 39 with COVID-19, enrolled during active disease. The sample taken for sequencing was peripheral blood. V is TRBV27 and J is TRBJ1-2; perhaps TRBD1 as D (6 bases). In nucleotides, the CDR3 is TGTGCCAGCAAATGGACAGCTTTTGGGGCTAACTATGGCTACACCTTC. It encodes CASKWTAFGANYGYTF.